This record covers a single T cell receptor beta chain. Antigen: not known. A CD45RA-negative memory subset and a CD45RA+ naive subset were separated from the CD4+ cells. Germline V CDR1 and CDR2: SGHRS, YFSETQ. V trimming: 4 bases; J trimming: 2 bases; junction bases outside the gene matches: 10. CDR3 size: 16 residues. These data come from a study of shared clonotypes between healthy human individuals. Study details: Sampling drew on donors who were two women and a few men aged 18 to 49.

Clones were sequenced by immunoSEQ multiplex PCR, and TCRdb holds only the in-frame ones, with some missing. The sample consists of approximately 1.5 million clones, approximately 98% of them appearing once. Points from the study as a whole: What naive subsets generally showed was a larger estimated richness than memory subsets showed. Expectations were that clonotype sharing among donors would be affected by sequencing depth.

The V gene is TRBV5-1, the J gene TRBJ2-3; 7 bases map to TRBD1. The specimen sequenced was naive CD4+ T cells sorted from blood. Subset indicated: CD45RA+ positively selected. The sequence was collected from a man younger than 40 in good health. The CDR3 sequence is CASSRDRASSTDTQYF. DNA of the CDR3: TGCGCCAGCAGCAGAGACAGGGCCTCCTCCACAGATACGCAGTATTTT.